This is a list of T cell receptor beta chains from one sample in a study of blood T cell repertoires in COVID-19. Generated by immunoSEQ multiplex PCR, the TCRdb table keeps only in-frame clones and is missing some. Of fewer than 350,000 clones listed, roughly 90% were seen once; the top ten hold 1.5% to 2%. Sequencing used PBMCs or T cells enriched from blood (not recorded which). The receptors were sampled from a woman between 18 and 30 years old with acute COVID-19. Each CDR3 is given with its conserved first and last residue. Fields, in order: J gene, V gene, CDR3 protein.

J gene: TRBJ2-7
V gene: TRBV7-9
CDR3 protein: CASTPGTGEIEQYF

J gene: TRBJ1-2
V gene: TRBV4-1
CDR3 protein: CASSQPQGQGMVGYTF

J gene: TRBJ1-4
V gene: TRBV5-1
CDR3 protein: CASSTRTGANEKLFF

J gene: TRBJ2-6
V gene: TRBV7-8
CDR3 protein: CASSPLGLASGANVLTF

J gene: TRBJ1-5
V gene: TRBV7-2
CDR3 protein: CASSLLTGNQPQHF

J gene: TRBJ1-1
V gene: TRBV29-1
CDR3 protein: CSVRDRVGEAFF

J gene: TRBJ1-1
V gene: TRBV7-8
CDR3 protein: CASSSRTGWDTEAFF

J gene: TRBJ2-7
V gene: TRBV28
CDR3 protein: CASSFPHWRGRSYEQYF

J gene: TRBJ2-7
V gene: TRBV7-9
CDR3 protein: CASSLGQGVGEQYF

J gene: TRBJ2-7
V gene: TRBV5-1
CDR3 protein: CASSLGAGYEQYF

J gene: TRBJ2-1
V gene: TRBV7-2
CDR3 protein: CASSQGRGNEQFF

J gene: TRBJ2-3
V gene: TRBV13
CDR3 protein: CASDQGALPGDTDTQYF

J gene: TRBJ1-6
V gene: TRBV7-8
CDR3 protein: CASSPGGQWNNSPLHF

J gene: TRBJ1-4
V gene: TRBV6-4
CDR3 protein: CASSGFLGQGYEKLFF

J gene: TRBJ1-3
V gene: TRBV5-1
CDR3 protein: CASSPRPRDGNTIYF